This T cell receptor (beta chain) stems from a study of OX40 agonist ivuxolimab in advanced cancers. Using immunoSEQ multiplex PCR, the repertoire was profiled, and TCRdb retains in-frame clones only, with some absent. The sample includes 60,000 or so clones, about 83% of them seen just once. Germline V CDR1 and CDR2: SGHVS, FQNEAQ. The CDR3 consists of 13 residues. V trimming: 5 bases; J trimming: 10 bases; junction bases outside the gene matches: 8. Sequenced material: CD4+ or CD8+ T cells sorted from blood, taken in a trial of the OX40 agonist ivuxolimab. This sequence joins TRBV7-8 and TRBJ1-2; 9 nucleotides agree with TRBD1. The sequence was collected from an adult with an advanced solid tumor such as melanoma, head and neck, liver or kidney cancer. DNA for the CDR3: TGTGCCAGCAGCGGGCCGGGACAGGGATTCTACACCTTC. It codes for CASSGPGQGFYTF. The whole variable domain, filled in from reference TRBV7-8 and TRBJ1-2, reads GAGVSQSPRYKVAKRGQDVALRCDPISGHVSLFWYQQALGQGPEFLTYFQNEAQLDKSGLPSDRFFAERPEGSVSTLKIQRTQQEDSAVYLCASSGPGQGFYTFGSGTRLTVV.